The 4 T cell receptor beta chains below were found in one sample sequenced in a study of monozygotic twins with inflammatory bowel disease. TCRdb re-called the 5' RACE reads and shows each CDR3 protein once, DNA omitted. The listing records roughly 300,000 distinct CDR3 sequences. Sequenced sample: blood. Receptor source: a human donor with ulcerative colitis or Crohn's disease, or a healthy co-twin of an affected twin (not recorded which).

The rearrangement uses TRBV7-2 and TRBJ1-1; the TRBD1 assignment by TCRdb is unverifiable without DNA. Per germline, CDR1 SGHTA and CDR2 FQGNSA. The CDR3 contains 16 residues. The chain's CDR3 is CASSLGQGGQNTDAFF.

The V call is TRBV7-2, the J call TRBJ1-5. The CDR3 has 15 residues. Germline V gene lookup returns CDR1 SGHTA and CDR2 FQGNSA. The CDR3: CASSLGRTSNQPQHF.

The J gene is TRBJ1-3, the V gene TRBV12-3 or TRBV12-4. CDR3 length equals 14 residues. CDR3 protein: CASRYGSSGNTIYF.

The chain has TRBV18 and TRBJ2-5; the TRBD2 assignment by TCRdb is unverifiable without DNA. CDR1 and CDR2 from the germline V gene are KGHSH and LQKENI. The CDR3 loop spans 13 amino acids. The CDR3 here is CASSPLEGETQYF.